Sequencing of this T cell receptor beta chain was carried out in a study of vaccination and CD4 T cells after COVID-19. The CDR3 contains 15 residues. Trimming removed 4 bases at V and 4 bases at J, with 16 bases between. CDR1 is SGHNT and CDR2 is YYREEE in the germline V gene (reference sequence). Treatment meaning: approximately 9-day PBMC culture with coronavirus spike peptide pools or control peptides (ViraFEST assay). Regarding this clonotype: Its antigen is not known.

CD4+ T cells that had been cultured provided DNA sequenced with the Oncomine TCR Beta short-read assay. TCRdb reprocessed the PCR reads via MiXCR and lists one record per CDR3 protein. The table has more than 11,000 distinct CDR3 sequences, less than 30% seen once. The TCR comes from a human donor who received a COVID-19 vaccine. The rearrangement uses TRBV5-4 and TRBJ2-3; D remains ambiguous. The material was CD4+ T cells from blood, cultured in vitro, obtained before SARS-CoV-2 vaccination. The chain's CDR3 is CASSPAQSRSDTQYF. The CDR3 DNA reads TGTGCCAGCAGCCCGGCGCAATCGAGATCAGATACGCAGTATTTT.